The present T cell receptor beta chain was sequenced within a study of cytomegalovirus exposure and HLA in healthy donors. In this sample, this clone turned up a few times. Profiling relied on immunoSEQ multiplex PCR, and the TCRdb table lists in-frame clones only, not all of them. The table records more than 90,000 clones, around 88% of them present only once. The sequence was obtained from a man aged 18 to 29 in good health and CMV-seronegative. Sequencing was performed on PBMCs.

The CDR3 sequence: CASSSTGYLEAFF. DNA of the CDR3: TGTGCCAGCAGCTCTACAGGATATCTTGAAGCTTTCTTT. The V and J genes are TRBV7-2 and TRBJ1-1; the D gene is possibly TRBD1 (5 bases). The CDR3 totals 13 residues. Trimming cost V 4 bases and J 7 bases, with 13 bases left between them. Germline V gene sequence: CDR1 SGHTA, CDR2 FQGNSA.